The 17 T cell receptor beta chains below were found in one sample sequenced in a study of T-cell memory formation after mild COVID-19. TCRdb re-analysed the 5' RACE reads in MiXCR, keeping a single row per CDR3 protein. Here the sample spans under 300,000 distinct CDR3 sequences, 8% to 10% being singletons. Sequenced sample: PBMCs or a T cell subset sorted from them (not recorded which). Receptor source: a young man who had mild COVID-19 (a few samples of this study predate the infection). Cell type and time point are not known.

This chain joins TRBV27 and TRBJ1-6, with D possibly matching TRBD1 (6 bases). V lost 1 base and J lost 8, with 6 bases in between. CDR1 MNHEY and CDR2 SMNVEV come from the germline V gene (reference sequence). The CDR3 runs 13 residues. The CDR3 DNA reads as TGTGCCAGCAGTTTATACAGGGATTCACCCCTCCACTTT. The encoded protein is CASSLYRDSPLHF.

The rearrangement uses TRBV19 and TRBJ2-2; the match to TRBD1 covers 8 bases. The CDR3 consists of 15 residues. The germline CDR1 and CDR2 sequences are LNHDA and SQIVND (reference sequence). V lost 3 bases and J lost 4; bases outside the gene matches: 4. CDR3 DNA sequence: TGTGCCAGTAGTATTACAGGGGGGCGCACCGGGGAGCTGTTTTTT. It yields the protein CASSITGGRTGELFF.

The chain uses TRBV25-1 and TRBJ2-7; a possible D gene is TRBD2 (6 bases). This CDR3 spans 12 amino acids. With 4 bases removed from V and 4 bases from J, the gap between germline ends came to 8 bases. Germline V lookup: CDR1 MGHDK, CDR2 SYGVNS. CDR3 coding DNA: TGTGCCAGCAGTGGGGGGAGGTACGAGCAGTACTTC. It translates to CASSGGRYEQYF.

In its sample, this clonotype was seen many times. CDR3 amino acids: CASSLGDKSYEQYV. In DNA, the CDR3 is TGCGCCAGCAGCTTGGGTGACAAGTCCTACGAGCAGTACGTC. This chain connects TRBV5-1 to TRBJ2-7; no firm D call. This CDR3 contains 14 residues. V lost 0 bases, J lost 1 base, and 8 bases lay in between. Germline V gene lookup returns CDR1 SGHRS and CDR2 YFSETQ.

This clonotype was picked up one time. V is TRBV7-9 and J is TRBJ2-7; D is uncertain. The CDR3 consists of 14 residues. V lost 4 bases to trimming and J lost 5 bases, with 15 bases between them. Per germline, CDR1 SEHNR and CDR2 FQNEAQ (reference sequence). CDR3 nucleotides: TGTGCCAGCAGCTCGGACCCCTATTGGGACGAGCAGTACTTC. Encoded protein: CASSSDPYWDEQYF.

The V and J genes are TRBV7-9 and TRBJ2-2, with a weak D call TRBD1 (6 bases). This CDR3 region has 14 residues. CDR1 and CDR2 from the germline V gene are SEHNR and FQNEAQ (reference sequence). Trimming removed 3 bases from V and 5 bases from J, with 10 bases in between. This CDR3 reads CASSFWTATGELFF. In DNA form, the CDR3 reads TGTGCCAGCAGCTTTTGGACAGCTACCGGGGAGCTGTTTTTT.

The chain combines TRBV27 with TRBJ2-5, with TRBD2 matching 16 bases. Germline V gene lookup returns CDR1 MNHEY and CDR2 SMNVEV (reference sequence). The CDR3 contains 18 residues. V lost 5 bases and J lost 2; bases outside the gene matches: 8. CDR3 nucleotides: TGTGCCAGCAGTCCCGGGACTAGCGGGGGGGCCTTGCAAGAGACCCAGTACTTC. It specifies CASSPGTSGGALQETQYF.

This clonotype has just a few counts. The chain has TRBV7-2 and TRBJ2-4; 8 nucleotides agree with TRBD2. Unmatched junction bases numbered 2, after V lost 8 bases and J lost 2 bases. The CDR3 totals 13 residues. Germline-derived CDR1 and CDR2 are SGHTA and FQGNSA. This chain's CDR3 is CASRGGTKNIQYF. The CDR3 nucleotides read TGTGCCAGCCGGGGGGGGACCAAAAACATTCAGTACTTC.

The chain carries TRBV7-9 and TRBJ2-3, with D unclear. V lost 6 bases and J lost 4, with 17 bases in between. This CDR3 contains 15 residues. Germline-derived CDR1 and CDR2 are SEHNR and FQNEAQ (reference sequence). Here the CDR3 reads CASRQTRLGSDTQYF. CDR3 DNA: TGTGCCAGCAGACAGACCAGGCTCGGCTCAGATACGCAGTATTTT.

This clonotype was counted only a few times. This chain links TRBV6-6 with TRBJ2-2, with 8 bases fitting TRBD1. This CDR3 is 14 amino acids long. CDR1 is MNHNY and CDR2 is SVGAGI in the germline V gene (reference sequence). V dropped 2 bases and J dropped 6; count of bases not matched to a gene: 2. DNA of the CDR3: TGTGCCAGCAGTTACGGACAGGGCCCCGGGGAGCTGTTTTTT. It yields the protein CASSYGQGPGELFF.

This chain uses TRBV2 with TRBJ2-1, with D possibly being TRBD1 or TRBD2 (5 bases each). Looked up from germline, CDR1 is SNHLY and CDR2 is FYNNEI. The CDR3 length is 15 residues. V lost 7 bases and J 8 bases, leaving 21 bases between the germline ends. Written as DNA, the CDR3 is TGTGCCAGCACCGTGGGGCGCGTTAGGAGGCATGAGCAGTTCTTC. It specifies CASTVGRVRRHEQFF. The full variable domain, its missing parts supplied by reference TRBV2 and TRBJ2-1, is EPEVTQTPSHQVTQMGQEVILRCVPISNHLYFYWYRQILGQKVEFLVSFYNNEISEKSEIFDDQFSVERPDGSNFTLKIRSTKLEDSAMYFCASTVGRVRRHEQFFGPGTRLTVL.

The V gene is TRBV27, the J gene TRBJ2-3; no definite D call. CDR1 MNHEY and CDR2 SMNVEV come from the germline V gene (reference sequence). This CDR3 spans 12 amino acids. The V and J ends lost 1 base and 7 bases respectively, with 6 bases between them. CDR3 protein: CASSLFGNTQYF. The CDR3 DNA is TGTGCCAGCAGTTTATTTGGAAATACGCAGTATTTT.

CDR3 loop: CAISVQPGRAGANVLTF. The CDR3 DNA follows: TGTGCCATCAGTGTTCAACCCGGACGAGCCGGGGCCAACGTCCTGACTTTC. This chain links TRBV10-3 with TRBJ2-6; D not resolved. The germline V gene encodes CDR1 ENHRY and CDR2 SYGVKD. The CDR3 consists of 17 residues. The V end was cut by 4 bases, the J end by 4 bases, with 17 bases between.

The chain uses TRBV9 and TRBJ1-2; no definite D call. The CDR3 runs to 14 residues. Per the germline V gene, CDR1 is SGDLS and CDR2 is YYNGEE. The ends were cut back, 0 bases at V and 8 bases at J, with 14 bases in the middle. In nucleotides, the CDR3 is TGTGCCAGCAGCGTAGAGGAAGGCGCTTGGGGCTACACCTTC. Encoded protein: CASSVEEGAWGYTF.

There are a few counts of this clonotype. CDR3 nucleotide sequence: TGTGCCAGCAGCTCCCACTGGGCCCCGAACACCGGGGAGCTGTTTTTT. It specifies CASSSHWAPNTGELFF. This chain links TRBV3-1 with TRBJ2-2; D gene unclear. The CDR3 has 16 residues. In germline, CDR1 is LGHDT, CDR2 YNNKEL (reference sequence). Trimming shortened V by 5 bases and J by 0 bases, and 13 bases separated the two germline ends.

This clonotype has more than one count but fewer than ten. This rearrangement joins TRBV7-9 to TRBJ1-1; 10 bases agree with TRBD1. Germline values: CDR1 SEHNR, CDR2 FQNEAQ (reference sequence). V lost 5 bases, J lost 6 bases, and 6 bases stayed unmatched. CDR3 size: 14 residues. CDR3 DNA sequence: TGTGCCAGCAGCGAAGACAGGGGGCTCCCTGAAGCTTTCTTT. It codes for CASSEDRGLPEAFF.

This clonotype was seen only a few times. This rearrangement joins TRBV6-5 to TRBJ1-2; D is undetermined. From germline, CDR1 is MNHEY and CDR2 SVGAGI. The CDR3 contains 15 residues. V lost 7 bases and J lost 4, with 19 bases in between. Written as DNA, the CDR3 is TGTGCCAGCAACGAGGGCGGGGAGGAGATCTATGGCTACACCTTC. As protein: CASNEGGEEIYGYTF.